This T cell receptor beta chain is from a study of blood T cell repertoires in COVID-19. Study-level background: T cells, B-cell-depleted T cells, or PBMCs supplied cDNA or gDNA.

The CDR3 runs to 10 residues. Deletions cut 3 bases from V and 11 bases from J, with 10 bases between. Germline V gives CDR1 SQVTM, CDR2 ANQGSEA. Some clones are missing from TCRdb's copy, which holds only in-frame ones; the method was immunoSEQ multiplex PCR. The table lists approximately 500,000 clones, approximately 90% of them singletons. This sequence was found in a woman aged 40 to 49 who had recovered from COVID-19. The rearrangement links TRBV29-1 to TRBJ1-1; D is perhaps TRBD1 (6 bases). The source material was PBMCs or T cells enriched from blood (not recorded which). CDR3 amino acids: CSVDGRGAFF. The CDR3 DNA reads TGCAGCGTTGATGGAAGGGGGGCTTTCTTT.